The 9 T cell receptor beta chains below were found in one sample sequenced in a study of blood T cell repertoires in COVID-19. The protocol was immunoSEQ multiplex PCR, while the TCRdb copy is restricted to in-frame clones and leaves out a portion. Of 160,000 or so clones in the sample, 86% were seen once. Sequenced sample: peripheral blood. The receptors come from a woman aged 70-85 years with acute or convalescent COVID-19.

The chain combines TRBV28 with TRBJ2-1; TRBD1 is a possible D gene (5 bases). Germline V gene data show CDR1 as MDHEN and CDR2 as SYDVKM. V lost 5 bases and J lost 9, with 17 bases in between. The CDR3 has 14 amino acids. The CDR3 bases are TGTGCCAGCAGTCCGCCAGGGCTTTCTGGTGAGCAGTTCTTC. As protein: CASSPPGLSGEQFF.

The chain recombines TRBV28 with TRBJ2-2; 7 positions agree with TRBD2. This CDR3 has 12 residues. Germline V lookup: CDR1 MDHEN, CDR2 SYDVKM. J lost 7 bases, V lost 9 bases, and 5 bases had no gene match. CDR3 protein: CASLRTSGELFF. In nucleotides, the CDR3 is TGTGCCAGTCTCAGGACTAGCGGGGAGCTGTTTTTT.

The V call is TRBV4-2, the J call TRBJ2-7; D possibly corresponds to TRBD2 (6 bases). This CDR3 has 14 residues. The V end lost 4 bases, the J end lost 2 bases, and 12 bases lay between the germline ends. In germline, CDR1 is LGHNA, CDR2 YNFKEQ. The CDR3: CASSLTGVTYEQYF. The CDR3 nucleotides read TGTGCCAGCAGCCTTACGGGGGTAACCTACGAGCAGTACTTC.

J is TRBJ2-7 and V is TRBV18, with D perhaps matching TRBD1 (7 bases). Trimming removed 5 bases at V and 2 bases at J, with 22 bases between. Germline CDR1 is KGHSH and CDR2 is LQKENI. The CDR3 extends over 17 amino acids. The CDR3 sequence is CASSSRGTALGTYEQYF. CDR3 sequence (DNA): TGTGCCAGCTCATCACGGGGGACAGCCCTAGGAACCTACGAGCAGTACTTC. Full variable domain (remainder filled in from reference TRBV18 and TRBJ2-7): NAGVMQNPRHLVRRRGQEARLRCSPMKGHSHVYWYRQLPEEGLKFMVYLQKENIIDESGMPKERFSAEFPKEGPSILRIQQVVRGDSAAYFCASSSRGTALGTYEQYFGPGTRLTVT.

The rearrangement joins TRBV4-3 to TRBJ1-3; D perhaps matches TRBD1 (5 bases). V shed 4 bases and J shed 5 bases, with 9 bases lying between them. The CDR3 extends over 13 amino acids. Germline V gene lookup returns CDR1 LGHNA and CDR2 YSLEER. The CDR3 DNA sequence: TGCGCCAGCAGCCCGGACACCCGAAACACCATATATTTT. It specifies CASSPDTRNTIYF.

The CDR3 DNA is TGTGCCAGCAGCCCCCACAATACCCCAGATACGCAGTATTTT. Protein sequence: CASSPHNTPDTQYF. This sequence joins TRBV7-2 and TRBJ2-3; D not certain. The CDR3 has 14 amino acids. V was trimmed by 5 bases and J by 4 bases, leaving 13 bases between them. CDR1 SGHTA and CDR2 FQGNSA come from the germline V gene.

This CDR3 is CASSLGVSSGAYEQYF. DNA for the CDR3: TGTGCCAGCAGCTTGGGAGTTTCGTCGGGGGCCTACGAGCAGTACTTC. V usage is TRBV5-4 and J usage is TRBJ2-7; D possibly corresponds to TRBD2 (6 bases). The CDR3 is 16 amino acids. The V and J ends lost 0 bases and 2 bases respectively, with 15 bases between them. Germline loops: CDR1 SGHNT, CDR2 YYREEE (reference sequence).

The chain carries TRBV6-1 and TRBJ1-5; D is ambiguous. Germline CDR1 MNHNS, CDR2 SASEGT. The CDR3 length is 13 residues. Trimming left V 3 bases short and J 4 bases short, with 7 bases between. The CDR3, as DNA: TGTGCCAGCAGTGAGCTAAGAAATCAGCCCCAGCATTTT. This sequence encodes CASSELRNQPQHF.

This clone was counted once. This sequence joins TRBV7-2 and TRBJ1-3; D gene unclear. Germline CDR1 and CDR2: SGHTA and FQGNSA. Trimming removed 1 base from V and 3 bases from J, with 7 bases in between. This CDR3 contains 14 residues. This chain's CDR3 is CASSLVAGGNTIYF. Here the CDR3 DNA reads TGTGCCAGCAGCTTAGTCGCCGGTGGAAACACCATATATTTT.